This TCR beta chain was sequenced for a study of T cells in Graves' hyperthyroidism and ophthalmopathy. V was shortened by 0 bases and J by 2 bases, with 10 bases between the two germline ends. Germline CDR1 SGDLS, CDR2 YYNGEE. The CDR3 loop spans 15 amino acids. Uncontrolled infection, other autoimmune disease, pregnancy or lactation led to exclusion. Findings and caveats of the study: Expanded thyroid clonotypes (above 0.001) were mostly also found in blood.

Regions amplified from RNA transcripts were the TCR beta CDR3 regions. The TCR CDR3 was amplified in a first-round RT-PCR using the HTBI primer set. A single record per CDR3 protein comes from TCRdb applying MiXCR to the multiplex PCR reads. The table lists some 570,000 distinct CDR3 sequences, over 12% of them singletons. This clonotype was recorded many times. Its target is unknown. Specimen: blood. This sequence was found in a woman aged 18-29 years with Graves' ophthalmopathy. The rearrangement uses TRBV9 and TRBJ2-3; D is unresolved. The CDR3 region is CASSVEGRVTDTQYF. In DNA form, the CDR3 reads TGTGCCAGCAGCGTAGAGGGAAGGGTCACAGATACGCAGTATTTT.